This T cell receptor (beta chain) was identified during a study of blood T cell repertoires in COVID-19. Overall study: From T cells, B-cell-depleted T cells, or PBMCs came the material, which was cDNA or gDNA.

Germline-derived CDR1 and CDR2 are WNHNN and SYGVQD (reference sequence). Trimming took 4 bases from V and 5 from J, leaving 12 bases between them. The CDR3 loop spans 15 amino acids. Methods used by the authors: Counts of nucleated cells, estimated from reference gene primer amplification, were obtained. Libraries were prepared by immunoSEQ multiplex PCR; TCRdb keeps only in-frame clonotypes and omits some of them. D and trimming come from the DNA, and the V and J calls and clone size come from that table. The sample has more than 200,000 clones, about 83% seen once. This chain joins TRBV10-1 and TRBJ1-6, with D possibly being TRBD1 (5 bases). The clonotype comes from a woman aged 40 to 49 with active or convalescent COVID-19. The source material was peripheral blood. CDR3 in amino acids: CASSAGAMDNSPLHF. CDR3 bases: TGCGCCAGCAGTGCTGGGGCAATGGATAATTCACCCCTCCACTTT.